A selection of T cell receptor beta chains follows, all from one sample in a study of post-analysis software for immune sequencing data. TCRdb re-called the PCR reads with MiXCR, one entry per CDR3 protein. The repertoire holds 700,000 to 800,000 distinct CDR3 sequences, with roughly 30% as singletons. Sequenced input: blood. These TCRs come from a girl aged 10 to 17 with multiple sclerosis. Each CDR3 is given with its conserved first and last residue. D genes are given only for firm matches. Not all rows give a size; the values are once, few, many and, for expanded clones, a class.

j_call | d_call | v_call | clone_size | cdr3_nt | cdr3_aa
TRBJ2-7 | NA | TRBV15 | NA | TGTGCCACCCAAGAAACCGACAGGAGGAGGGTCGAGCAGTACTTC | CATQETDRRRVEQYF
TRBJ1-1 | NA | TRBV7-9 | few | TGTGCCAGCAGCCCCGGGGCGTTGAACACTGAAGCTTTCTTT | CASSPGALNTEAFF
TRBJ2-2 | NA | TRBV5-5 | NA | TGTGCCAGCAGCTTGCGGAGAGAGATGGCCACCGGGGAGCTGTTTTTT | CASSLRREMATGELFF
TRBJ1-2 | TRBD1 | TRBV15 | many | TGTGCCACCAGCAGAGAACAGGGGCCTCACTATGGCTACACCTTC | CATSREQGPHYGYTF
TRBJ2-1 | NA | TRBV12-3/TRBV12-4 | NA | TGTGCCAGCAGGGGGAGAGGACGCTCCTACAATGAGCAGTTCTTC | CASRGRGRSYNEQFF
TRBJ1-1 | NA | TRBV9 | few | TGTGCCAGCAGCACGGACAGTCACGGCACTGAAGCTTTCTTT | CASSTDSHGTEAFF
TRBJ2-6 | TRBD1 | TRBV28 | few | TGTGCCACTTTGGACAGGGATGTAGCTGGGGCCAACGTCCTGACTTTC | CATLDRDVAGANVLTF
TRBJ2-3 | TRBD2 | TRBV15 | few | TGTGCCACCGGCAGTCCGACTAGCGGGATATCAAGCAGGACAGATACGCAGTATTTT | CATGSPTSGISSRTDTQYF
TRBJ1-6 | NA | TRBV6-6 | NA | TGTGCCAGCAGTTTTTCTTCACCCCTCCACTTT | CASSFSSPLHF
TRBJ2-1 | NA | TRBV6-5 | few | TGTGCCAGCAGTTACTCGGGGGAGCACAATGAGCAGTTCTTC | CASSYSGEHNEQFF
TRBJ2-5 | NA | TRBV6-5 | few | TGTGCCAGCAGCCCCATGTTGGCGGTCCTGGAGACCCAGTACTTC | CASSPMLAVLETQYF
TRBJ2-4 | NA | TRBV28 | few | TGTGCCAGCGGTTCCACCGGGAGCGGGGCCAAAAACATTCAGTACTTC | CASGSTGSGAKNIQYF
TRBJ2-1 | NA | TRBV5-6 | NA | TGTGCCAGCAGCTTGGGAGCCCTCTCCTACAATGAGCAGTTCTTC | CASSLGALSYNEQFF
TRBJ2-5 | TRBD1 | TRBV6-6 | once | TGTGCCAGCAGCCAGTCACAGGGGGCGATTTCAGAGACCCAGTACTTC | CASSQSQGAISETQYF
TRBJ2-1 | TRBD2 | TRBV20-1 | NA | TGCAGTGCTAGAGATCCTTTTGGCGGGAGTAGGGTCAATGAGCAGTTCTTC | CSARDPFGGSRVNEQFF
TRBJ2-5 | NA | TRBV7-9 | NA | TGTGCCAGCAGCCCTGGGAGGAGGGTAGAGACCCAGTACTTC | CASSPGRRVETQYF
TRBJ1-5 | NA | TRBV14 | few | TGTGCCAGCAGCCAAGGTAGACAGCCGTATAGCAATCAGCCCCAGCATTTT | CASSQGRQPYSNQPQHF
TRBJ1-4 | NA | TRBV28 | few | TGTGCCAGCGGCCGAGCAGGGAGGAGTGAAAAACTGTTTTTT | CASGRAGRSEKLFF
TRBJ1-5 | NA | TRBV12-3/TRBV12-4 | NA | TGTGCCAGCAGTTTAGGATTTGAGAGAAATCGGCCCCAGCATTTT | CASSLGFERNRPQHF
TRBJ2-2 | NA | TRBV27 | NA | TGTGCCAGCAGTTTATCGGGAGGGGGCGGGGAGCTGTTTTTT | CASSLSGGGGELFF
TRBJ1-2 | NA | TRBV20-1 | few | TGCAGTGCTAGCATCGGTGGCCAGACTGGCTACACCTTC | CSASIGGQTGYTF
TRBJ2-2 | TRBD1 | TRBV7-2 | NA | TGTGCCAGCAGCTTGGACAGGGTGGGCACCGGGGAGCTGTTTTTT | CASSLDRVGTGELFF
TRBJ2-1 | TRBD2 | TRBV9 | NA | TGTGCCAGCAGCGTAGGGGGTCGGGGACTAGACGGTGAGCAGTTCTTC | CASSVGGRGLDGEQFF
TRBJ2-7 | NA | TRBV7-9 | NA | TGTGCCAGCAGCTCCCCGAAAGGGGGTGGAGAGCAGTACTTC | CASSSPKGGGEQYF
TRBJ2-2 | NA | TRBV12-3/TRBV12-4 | NA | TGTGCCAGCAGTCCCAGGGTATCCGGGGAGCGGTTTTTT | CASSPRVSGERFF
TRBJ2-7 | NA | TRBV27 | many | TGTGCCAGCAGTCCACATCATAGCTCCTACGAGCAGTACTTC | CASSPHHSSYEQYF
TRBJ1-1 | NA | TRBV7-2 | NA | TGTGCCAGCAGCTCAATAAGAGGGAGGGAAGCTTTCTTT | CASSSIRGREAFF
TRBJ2-5 | NA | TRBV12-3/TRBV12-4 | few | TGTGCCACCCAGAGGGGGGGTGGCGAGACCCAGTACTTC | CATQRGGGETQYF
TRBJ1-1 | NA | TRBV29-1 | NA | TGCAGCGTTGAAGGGGGGGCAGGCCCGAACACTGAAGCTTTCTTT | CSVEGGAGPNTEAFF
TRBJ2-6 | NA | TRBV20-1 | few | TGCAGTGCGGATCAGGGAAACTCTGGGGCCAACGTCCTGACTTTC | CSADQGNSGANVLTF
TRBJ2-1 | TRBD2 | TRBV5-1 | NA | TGCGCCAGCAGCTTGTCTAGCGGGGTTCTGTCTGAGCAGTTCTTC | CASSLSSGVLSEQFF
TRBJ2-3 | NA | TRBV7-2 | NA | TGTGCCAGCAGCCCCGCGGGGTGGGTCACAGATACGCAGTATTTT | CASSPAGWVTDTQYF
TRBJ2-1 | NA | TRBV6-5 | few | TGTGCCAGCCAGGGTTGGGACAATGAGCAGTTCTTC | CASQGWDNEQFF
TRBJ2-1 | NA | TRBV5-6 | few | TGTGCCAGCCTCTGGCCCGGGCGGAATGAGCAGTTCTTC | CASLWPGRNEQFF
TRBJ2-3 | TRBD2 | TRBV25-1 | NA | TGTGCCAGCCTTGGGAGGGAGGACGGCGCAGATACGCAGTATTTT | CASLGREDGADTQYF
TRBJ1-2 | TRBD1 | TRBV7-2 | few | TGTGCCAGCAGCTTAGCGGGACAGAACTATGGCTACACCTTC | CASSLAGQNYGYTF
TRBJ2-5 | NA | TRBV5-1 | few | TGCGCCAGCAGTAGACAGACGGAGACCCAGTACTTC | CASSRQTETQYF
TRBJ2-5 | NA | TRBV12-3/TRBV12-4 | few | TGTGCCAGCAGTTTGGGGCAGCGGAGCCTCAAGGAGACCCAGTACTTC | CASSLGQRSLKETQYF
TRBJ2-3 | NA | TRBV5-1 | few | TGCGCCAGCAGCTCCTCCGAGGGAGGCACAGATACGCAGTATTTT | CASSSSEGGTDTQYF
TRBJ2-5 | NA | TRBV4-1 | NA | TGCGCCAGCAGCCAATTCGGGCCGGCCCCAGAGACCCAGTACTTC | CASSQFGPAPETQYF
TRBJ2-5 | TRBD2 | TRBV20-1 | few | TGCAGTGCTGGGGGACTAGCGGGATGGGAGACCCAGTACTTC | CSAGGLAGWETQYF
TRBJ1-2 | NA | TRBV29-1 | NA | TGCAGCGTCGCACCCAGGGTTGACTATGACTACACCTTC | CSVAPRVDYDYTF
TRBJ2-7 | TRBD2 | TRBV7-2 | NA | TGTGCCAGCAGCCCAGATCGACTAGCGGGAAACTCCTACGAGCAGTACTTC | CASSPDRLAGNSYEQYF
TRBJ2-7 | NA | TRBV12-3/TRBV12-4 | NA | TGTGCCAGCAGGCCGGGACGGTATCTCGGCGAGCAGTACTTC | CASRPGRYLGEQYF
TRBJ2-3 | NA | TRBV20-1 | once | TGCAGTGCTAGAGGAGGACTCCTCACAGATACGCAGTATTTT | CSARGGLLTDTQYF
TRBJ1-2 | NA | TRBV29-1 | few | TGCAGCGTTGAAACCGGGGCAGGCTATGGCTACACCTTC | CSVETGAGYGYTF
TRBJ1-2 | TRBD1 | TRBV5-1 | NA | TGCGCCAGCAGCTTGGCCGGGACAGCGCTTATTTATGGCTACACCTTC | CASSLAGTALIYGYTF
TRBJ2-1 | TRBD1 | TRBV7-2 | NA | TGTGCCAGCAGCTTAGCGGACCGGGACAGGGGAAATGAGCAGTTCTTC | CASSLADRDRGNEQFF
TRBJ2-1 | TRBD2 | TRBV20-1 | few | TGCAGTGCTAACAGGACTAGCGGGAGACACAATGAGCAGTTCTTC | CSANRTSGRHNEQFF
TRBJ2-1 | NA | TRBV5-1 | few | TGCGCCAGCAGCTTGGCCGGGGAAACCCATGAGCAGTTCTTC | CASSLAGETHEQFF
TRBJ2-3 | NA | TRBV5-1 | few | TGCGCCAGCAGGTCGCTGGTCACAGATACGCAGTATTTT | CASRSLVTDTQYF
TRBJ2-1 | NA | TRBV7-2 | NA | TGTGCCAGCAGTAACCGACAGGTGAGGTACAATGAGCAGTTCTTC | CASSNRQVRYNEQFF
TRBJ1-5 | NA | TRBV6-6 | few | TGTGCCAGCATTCCTGCAGGGACCAGCAATCAGCCCCAGCATTTT | CASIPAGTSNQPQHF
TRBJ2-3 | TRBD2 | TRBV7-2 | few | TGTGCCAGCAGCTCCTTAGCGGGAGGGACAACAGATACGCAGTATTTT | CASSSLAGGTTDTQYF
TRBJ2-4 | NA | TRBV29-1 | few | TGCAGCTCCCGGGACGGAAAAAACATTCAGTACTTC | CSSRDGKNIQYF
TRBJ2-7 | TRBD2 | TRBV7-9 | few | TGTGCCAGCAGCTTAGCGAGAGGGTCTAGCGGGAGGCTCACCTACGAGCAGTACTTC | CASSLARGSSGRLTYEQYF
TRBJ2-5 | TRBD2 | TRBV15 | few | TGTGCCACCAGCAGAGATGCAGGACTAGCGGGGGGGAAAGGGGAGACCCAGTACTTC | CATSRDAGLAGGKGETQYF
TRBJ1-5 | NA | TRBV6-5 | NA | TGTGCCAGCGGGGAAGGGATCTCGCCCCAGCATTTT | CASGEGISPQHF
TRBJ2-1 | TRBD1 | TRBV24-1 | NA | TGTGCCACCAGTGATCCCGGGACAGGGGGGTTGAATGAGCAGTTCTTC | CATSDPGTGGLNEQFF